The 24 T cell receptor beta chains given below trace back to one sample, sequenced in a study of PD-1 blockade in mismatch repair-deficient tumors. The table came from immunoSEQ multiplex PCR; TCRdb's copy has only in-frame clones and leaves some out. The sample comprises roughly 32,000 clones, 65% to 85% of which are singletons, and under 3.5% rests with the top ten. The sequencing used PBMCs, collected 6 to 7 weeks after starting pembrolizumab. The receptor source for this set is an adult with mismatch repair-deficient cancer.

This sequence joins TRBV6-5 and TRBJ2-1; D gene ambiguous. V shed 4 bases and J shed 2 bases, with 15 bases lying between them. Germline V gene data show CDR1 as MNHEY and CDR2 as SVGAGI. The length of the CDR3 is 16 residues. The CDR3 here is CASSFTDSLAYNEQFF. CDR3 DNA sequence: TGTGCCAGCAGTTTCACCGACTCTTTAGCCTACAATGAGCAGTTCTTC.

This clone came up once. V gene TRBV5-1 combines with J gene TRBJ2-3; 7 nucleotides match TRBD2. CDR3 length equals 17 residues. J was trimmed by 2 bases and V by 4 bases; bases with no gene match: 13. Germline V CDR1 and CDR2: SGHRS, YFSETQ. The CDR3 DNA reads TGCGCCAGCAGCCGGAGGGAGGGGCTAGCGAACACAGATACGCAGTATTTT. Its protein is CASSRREGLANTDTQYF.

The chain carries TRBV11-2 and TRBJ1-2; D is uncertain. CDR1 is SGHAT and CDR2 is FQNNGV in the germline V gene. V was cut by 8 bases and J by 0 bases, with 13 bases left in between. This CDR3 is 14 amino acids long. The CDR3 loop reads CASSPQQANYGYTF. As DNA, the CDR3 is TGTGCCAGCTCCCCCCAGCAGGCTAACTATGGCTACACCTTC.

The V call is TRBV27, the J call TRBJ2-1, with 9 positions matching TRBD1. The CDR3 extends over 14 amino acids. CDR1 MNHEY and CDR2 SMNVEV come from the germline V gene (reference sequence). J was trimmed by 4 bases and V by 5 bases; bases with no gene match: 3. Written as DNA, the CDR3 is TGTGCCAGCAGTCGGGACAGGGATTACAATGAGCAGTTCTTC. Its translation is CASSRDRDYNEQFF.

This rearrangement joins TRBV18 to TRBJ1-1; tentative D call: TRBD1 (6 bases). Trimming shortened V by 3 bases and J by 0 bases, and 8 bases separated the two germline ends. There are 14 residues in the CDR3. Germline lookup yields CDR1 KGHSH and CDR2 LQKENI. CDR3 sequence: CASSPGQLNTEAFF. For the CDR3, the DNA is TGTGCCAGCTCACCCGGACAGCTGAACACTGAAGCTTTCTTT.

The CDR3 here is CASSPPGGGNSPLHF. DNA of the CDR3: TGTGCCAGCAGCCCGCCGGGGGGTGGTAATTCACCCCTCCACTTT. The J gene is TRBJ1-6, the V gene TRBV5-4; D is possibly TRBD1 (5 bases). Germline V lookup: CDR1 SGHNT, CDR2 YYREEE (reference sequence). The CDR3 runs 15 residues. V was shortened by 4 bases and J by 6 bases, with 14 bases between the two germline ends.

A single count supports this clone. The chain uses TRBV28 and TRBJ2-3; 7 nucleotides agree with TRBD2. V dropped 8 bases and J dropped 10; count of bases not matched to a gene: 9. The CDR3 contains 12 residues. Germline loops: CDR1 MDHEN, CDR2 SYDVKM. Here the CDR3 DNA reads TGTGCCAGCCGGACTAGACTAGCAGCGCAGTATTTT. This sequence encodes CASRTRLAAQYF.

In this sample, this clone turned up a few times. The chain carries TRBV6-5 and TRBJ2-7; TRBD2 matches 10 bases. CDR3 length equals 13 residues. V dropped 8 bases and J dropped 6; count of bases not matched to a gene: 7. Germline V gene sequence: CDR1 MNHEY, CDR2 SVGAGI. The CDR3: CASETSGKSEQYF. The CDR3 DNA follows: TGTGCCAGCGAAACTAGCGGGAAAAGCGAGCAGTACTTC.

As DNA, the CDR3 is TGTGCCAGTAAGGGTGGGGCTAGCGGGAACACAGATACGCAGTATTTT. It specifies CASKGGASGNTDTQYF. The chain combines TRBV19 with TRBJ2-3; the match to TRBD2 covers 9 bases. V lost 7 bases, J lost 2 bases, and 10 bases stayed unmatched. Germline CDR1 and CDR2: LNHDA and SQIVND (reference sequence). The CDR3 contains 16 residues. Looking up the rest from reference TRBV19 and TRBJ2-3 gives the full variable domain: DGGITQSPKYLFRKEGQNVTLSCEQNLNHDAMYWYRQDPGQGLRLIYYSQIVNDFQKGDIAEGYSVSREKKESFPLTVTSAQKNPTAFYLCASKGGASGNTDTQYFGPGTRLTVL.

The rearrangement uses TRBV28 and TRBJ2-1, with 9 bases that match TRBD2. The junction had 7 bases not matched to a gene; V was cut back by 8 bases and J by 5 bases. In germline, CDR1 is MDHEN, CDR2 SYDVKM. The length of the CDR3 is 14 residues. The CDR3 region is CASSTSGPDNEQFF. CDR3 DNA: TGTGCCAGCTCGACTAGCGGTCCGGACAATGAGCAGTTCTTC.

The gene calls are TRBV11-3 and TRBJ2-1, with D perhaps matching TRBD2 (5 bases). Trimming stripped 5 bases from V and 0 bases from J, with 14 bases between. The CDR3 has 16 residues. CDR1 is SGHNT and CDR2 is YENEEA in the germline V gene. The CDR3 here is CASSAWTLGSYNEQFF. DNA of the CDR3: TGTGCCAGCAGCGCCTGGACTCTCGGCTCCTACAATGAGCAGTTCTTC.

The rearrangement links TRBV5-4 to TRBJ1-5; possibly TRBD1 for D (5 bases). Germline V gene sequence: CDR1 SGHNT, CDR2 YYREEE (reference sequence). V was trimmed by 0 bases and J by 6 bases, leaving 13 bases between them. The CDR3 length is 15 residues. For the CDR3, the DNA is TGTGCCAGCAGCTTGGGGGGGGACGCGGCTCAGCCCCAGCATTTT. Its protein product is CASSLGGDAAQPQHF. Based on the CDR3 plus reference TRBV5-4 and TRBJ1-5, the full variable domain is ETGVTQSPTHLIKTRGQQVTLRCSSQSGHNTVSWYQQALGQGPQFIFQYYREEENGRGNFPPRFSGLQFPNYSSELNVNALELDDSALYLCASSLGGDAAQPQHFGDGTRLSIL.

This clone occurred once. The chain links TRBV18 to TRBJ1-3, with D perhaps matching TRBD1 (6 bases). The germline V gene encodes CDR1 KGHSH and CDR2 LQKENI. Trimming shortened V by 5 bases and J by 4 bases, and 12 bases separated the two germline ends. The CDR3 extends over 14 amino acids. Here the CDR3 DNA reads TGTGCCAGCTCATCTCTCAGGGGAGGAAACACCATATATTTT. It codes for CASSSLRGGNTIYF.

The chain recombines TRBV7-8 with TRBJ1-1; D may be TRBD1 (6 bases). CDR3 length: 12 residues. V was cut by 5 bases and J by 10 bases, with 14 bases left in between. CDR1 is SGHVS and CDR2 is FQNEAQ in the germline V gene. The CDR3 nucleotides read TGTGCCAGCAGCACGGACAGTTTCCCAGCTTTCTTT. The encoded protein is CASSTDSFPAFF.

V is TRBV7-3 and J is TRBJ2-1; D not resolved. V was shortened by 2 bases and J by 0 bases, with 5 bases between the two germline ends. CDR1 is SGHTA, CDR2 FQGTGA, per germline. The CDR3 totals 14 residues. CDR3 nucleotide sequence: TGTGCCAGCAGCTTACTTAGCTCCTACAATGAGCAGTTCTTC. Its translation is CASSLLSSYNEQFF.

V gene TRBV7-2 combines with J gene TRBJ2-7, with D maybe TRBD2 (5 bases). The CDR3 length is 14 residues. Between the trimmed V and J ends, which lost 8 bases and 0 bases, there was a span of 14 bases. The germline gives CDR1 SGHTA, CDR2 FQGNSA. Here the CDR3 reads CASGQRTPSYEQYF. CDR3 in DNA: TGTGCCAGCGGCCAGCGGACTCCCTCCTACGAGCAGTACTTC.

The chain recombines TRBV27 with TRBJ1-1; D not resolved. With 0 bases removed from V and 6 bases from J, the gap between germline ends came to 8 bases. The CDR3 consists of 13 residues. Germline V gene data show CDR1 as MNHEY and CDR2 as SMNVEV (reference sequence). The CDR3, as DNA: TGTGCCAGCAGTTTATCCCCCACGGCTGAAGCTTTCTTT. It is translated as CASSLSPTAEAFF.

The gene calls are TRBV29-1 and TRBJ2-7; weak D call: TRBD2 (5 bases). The CDR3 runs to 16 residues. Looked up from germline, CDR1 is SQVTM and CDR2 is ANQGSEA. Trimming removed 4 bases from V and 0 bases from J, with 19 bases in between. The CDR3: CSVGPAVRVSSYEQYF. The CDR3 bases are TGCAGCGTTGGCCCAGCAGTGAGGGTTAGCTCCTACGAGCAGTACTTC.

Here the CDR3 reads CASTREGGSSGNTIYF. The CDR3 region has the DNA TGTGCCAGCACGCGCGAGGGCGGGAGCTCTGGAAACACCATATATTTT. The J gene is TRBJ1-3, the V gene TRBV9, with D uncertain. Trimming left V 6 bases short and J 0 bases short, with 16 bases between. The V gene's germline CDR1 is SGDLS and CDR2 YYNGEE. The CDR3 length is 16 residues. The full variable domain, in which reference TRBV9 and TRBJ1-3 provide the parts outside the CDR3, is DSGVTQTPKHLITATGQRVTLRCSPRSGDLSVYWYQQSLDQGLQFLIQYYNGEERAKGNILERFSAQQFPDLHSELNLSSLELGDSALYFCASTREGGSSGNTIYFGEGSWLTVV.

The J gene is TRBJ1-6, the V gene TRBV5-3; D is undetermined. TRBV5-3 is an ORF for which the function is uncertain. The CDR3 contains 15 residues. Between the trimmed V and J ends, which lost 4 bases and 0 bases, there was a span of 8 bases. The CDR3 DNA is TGTGCCAGAAGCCGTCAGTGCTCCTATAATTCACCCCTCCACTTT. Protein: CARSRQCSYNSPLHF.

This clone appeared once. The V call is TRBV19, the J call TRBJ2-3; 9 bases fit TRBD2. CDR1 and CDR2 (germline): LNHDA, SQIVND (reference sequence). V lost 0 bases to trimming and J lost 2 bases; unmatched junction nucleotides: 6. The CDR3 spans 17 residues. The CDR3 protein is CASSIEVLAGNTDTQYF. As DNA, the CDR3 is TGTGCCAGTAGTATAGAGGTACTAGCGGGTAACACAGATACGCAGTATTTT.

The rearrangement joins TRBV7-2 to TRBJ2-7; perhaps TRBD2 as D (5 bases). V lost 5 bases and J lost 6, with 20 bases in between. Germline V gene lookup returns CDR1 SGHTA and CDR2 FQGNSA. This CDR3 comprises 15 residues. In DNA, the CDR3 is TGTGCCAGCAGCACTAGGAAGGGTTCCGTGCGCGAGCAGTACTTC. Its protein product is CASSTRKGSVREQYF.

The rearrangement joins TRBV19 to TRBJ2-7; TRBD1 aligns across 7 bases. V lost 2 bases and J lost 2; bases outside the gene matches: 3. This CDR3 has 14 residues. Germline values: CDR1 LNHDA, CDR2 SQIVND (reference sequence). CDR3 sequence reads: CASSIRDSAYEQYF. CDR3 nucleotide sequence: TGTGCCAGTAGTATAAGGGACAGCGCCTACGAGCAGTACTTC.

The chain couples TRBV7-3 to TRBJ1-4, with a weak D call TRBD1 (5 bases). Trimming took 6 bases from V and 0 from J, leaving 14 bases between them. Germline CDR1 reads SGHTA; CDR2 reads FQGTGA. CDR3 length: 16 amino acids. CDR3 sequence (DNA): TGTGCCAGCAGATTCGACGACAGTGCAACTAATGAAAAACTGTTTTTT. Translating it yields CASRFDDSATNEKLFF.